Sequencing of this T cell receptor beta chain was carried out in a study of cytomegalovirus exposure and HLA in healthy donors. As for the study in general: Around 87 million unique TCRs, all from HLA-typed donors, were included in an early release of the data. Study-wide results and limits: Donor immune exposure was known only as CMV serostatus. An ancestry cluster, one associated with Asian ancestry, reportedly showed fewer N-insertions than the approximately 670-donor mean in a later analysis. When a later analysis compared HLA-associated TCR beta chains with equally common others, the HLA-associated chains turned out to be more clonally expanded and to have lower generation probabilities.

To note about this clone: Its antigen is unknown.

13 Jbeta primers and 60 Vbeta primers were used for the PCR. Generated by immunoSEQ multiplex PCR, the TCRdb table keeps only in-frame clones and is missing some. The repertoire consists of 85,000 to 120,000 clones, with just over 70% occurring once and the leading ten covering about 0.84%. The germline CDR1 and CDR2 sequences are SGHRS and YFSETQ. CDR3 size: 13 residues. V lost 7 bases and J lost 2; bases outside the gene matches: 4. Input material: PBMCs. The TCR was taken from a boy aged 5 to 17 in good health and CMV-seronegative. J is TRBJ2-5 and V is TRBV5-1; 8 nucleotides align to TRBD1. This CDR3 is CASGTGDQETQYF. CDR3 in DNA: TGCGCCAGCGGGACAGGCGATCAAGAGACCCAGTACTTC.